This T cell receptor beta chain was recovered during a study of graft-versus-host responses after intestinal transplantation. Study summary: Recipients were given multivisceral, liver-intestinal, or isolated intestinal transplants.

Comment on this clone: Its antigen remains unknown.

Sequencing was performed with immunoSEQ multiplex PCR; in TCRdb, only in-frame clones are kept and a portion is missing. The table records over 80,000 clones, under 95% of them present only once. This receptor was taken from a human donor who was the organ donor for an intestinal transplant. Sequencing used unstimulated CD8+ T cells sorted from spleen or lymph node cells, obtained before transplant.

CDR3 amino acids: CASSHWQNQPQHF. In DNA form, the CDR3 reads TGTGCCAGCAGCCATTGGCAGAACCAGCCCCAGCATTTT. The chain joins TRBV16 to TRBJ1-5; D gene uncertain. Germline CDR1 KGHSY, CDR2 FQNENV. Trimming took 3 bases from V and 7 from J, leaving 10 bases between them. This CDR3 has 13 amino acids.